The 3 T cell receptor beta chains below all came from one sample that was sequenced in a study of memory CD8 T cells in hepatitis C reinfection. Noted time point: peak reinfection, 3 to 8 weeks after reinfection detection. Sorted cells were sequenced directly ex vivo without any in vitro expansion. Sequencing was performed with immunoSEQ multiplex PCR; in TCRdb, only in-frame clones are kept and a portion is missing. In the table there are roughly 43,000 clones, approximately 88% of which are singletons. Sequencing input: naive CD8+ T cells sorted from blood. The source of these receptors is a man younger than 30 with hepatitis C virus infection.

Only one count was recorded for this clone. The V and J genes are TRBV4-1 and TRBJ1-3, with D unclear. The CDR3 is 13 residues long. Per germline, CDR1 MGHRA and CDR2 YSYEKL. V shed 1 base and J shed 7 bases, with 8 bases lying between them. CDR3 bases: TGCGCCAGCAGCCAAGGAGGGCGGAACACCATATATTTT. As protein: CASSQGGRNTIYF.

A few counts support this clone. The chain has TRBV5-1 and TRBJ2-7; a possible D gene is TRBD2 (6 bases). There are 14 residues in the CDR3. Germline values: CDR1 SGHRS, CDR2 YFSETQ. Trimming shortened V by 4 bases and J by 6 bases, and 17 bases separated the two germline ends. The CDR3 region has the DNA TGCGCCAGCAGCCACGGACTGGAGGGGATCGAGCAGTACTTC. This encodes CASSHGLEGIEQYF.

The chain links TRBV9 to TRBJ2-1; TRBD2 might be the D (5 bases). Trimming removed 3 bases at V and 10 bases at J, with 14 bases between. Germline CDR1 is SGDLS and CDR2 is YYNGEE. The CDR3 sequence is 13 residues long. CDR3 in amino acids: CASSAGSVGEQFF. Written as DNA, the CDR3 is TGTGCCAGCAGCGCGGGGAGCGTCGGGGAGCAGTTCTTC. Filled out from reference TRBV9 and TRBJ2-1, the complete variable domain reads DSGVTQTPKHLITATGQRVTLRCSPRSGDLSVYWYQQSLDQGLQFLIQYYNGEERAKGNILERFSAQQFPDLHSELNLSSLELGDSALYFCASSAGSVGEQFFGPGTRLTVL.